The rows below give T cell receptor beta chains drawn from one sample of a study of cytomegalovirus exposure and HLA in healthy donors. Data came from immunoSEQ multiplex PCR; TCRdb stores just in-frame clones and leaves some out. The table lists over 150,000 clones, around 84% of them singletons. Specimen: PBMCs. The source is a woman between 40 and 50 years old in good health and CMV-seropositive. Both conserved end residues are part of each CDR3. The D gene is left open where the match is weak.

TRBV5-1,TRBD2,15,CATKIGLAGEGEQFF
TRBV16,TRBD1,15,CASSRTWTGRTEAFF
TRBV2,TRBD1,14,CASSVRQGNTEAFF
TRBV27,TRBD2,14,CASKGAGGGDTQYF
TRBV30,TRBD1,14,CAWSGQGSSYEQYF
TRBV5-3,NA,13,CARSPGAVEKLFF
TRBV27,TRBD2,19,CASSSFPGTSGTFTDTQYF
TRBV19,TRBD1,16,CASRPTRQGAFGELFF
TRBV11-3,TRBD1,14,CASSYRTGDYGYTF
TRBV7-2,NA,13,CASSPRAVAPQHF
TRBV6-1,NA,15,CASSEAGHSNQPQHF
TRBV19,NA,14,CASSIVGLNYGYTF
TRBV5-6,NA,13,CASSSTGNYEQYF
TRBV6-6,NA,14,CASSYSIMAGEAFF
TRBV27,TRBD1,15,CASSSLDRDNYGYTF
TRBV27,NA,15,CASSSPAGRNTEAFF
TRBV5-1,TRBD1,16,CASSLDGQGVLGEQYF
TRBV6-5,NA,13,CASRGPRDSEAFF
TRBV5-8,NA,13,CASSLGGRPGYTF
TRBV5-4,TRBD1,15,CASSLTGTGANEQYF
TRBV5-1,TRBD2,17,CASSTDSPGLAGHEQYF
TRBV7-6,TRBD2,17,CASSLGGRPPFHYEQFF
TRBV7-8,TRBD2,18,CASSLGSSGSSNTGELFF
TRBV10-3,TRBD1,15,CAISPGQGAVDTQYF
TRBV27,NA,15,CASRAWGRVQETQYF
TRBV29-1,NA,11,CSVEKGGAQYF
TRBV5-1,NA,15,CASSWLGGQTYEQYF
TRBV5-8,NA,16,CASSPEERSSTDTQYF
TRBV7-3,NA,14,CASSPTSSYSEQFF
TRBV2,NA,12,CASRGSGNTIYF
TRBV5-4,TRBD2,17,CASSRGTSGRGYNEQFF
TRBV7-9,TRBD1,16,CASSQIPGQANYGYTF
TRBV5-1,NA,15,CASRAGRSFIAEAFF
TRBV19,TRBD2,14,CASSLAGGLGEQFF
TRBV7-8,TRBD1,15,CASSLAGAGGLQQYF
TRBV6-1,TRBD2,15,CASSESGGGTDTQYF
TRBV9,TRBD1,16,CASSVGGTGRSGELFF
TRBV2,NA,14,CASERRALSYEQYF
TRBV10-3,NA,13,CAISTWEGDEQFF
TRBV29-1,TRBD1,13,CSVQTGRTYEQYF
TRBV28,NA,15,CASSLGLTTYNEQFF
TRBV28,NA,14,CASSLSRLHNEQFF
TRBV30,TRBD1,16,CAWSVPWTGGPYEQYF
TRBV5-1,TRBD2,17,CASSSRGTIAGVNEQFF
TRBV9,TRBD1,15,CASSVEYRGHDTIYF